Included here is one TCR beta chain sequence, with context. Only in-frame clones appear in the TCRdb table, and some are missing; sequencing was by immunoSEQ multiplex PCR. The data show over 150,000 clones, with approximately 81% seen just once and approximately 0.99% held by the top ten. The sample belongs to a study of blood T cell repertoires in COVID-19. Germline V gene data show CDR1 as SGDLS and CDR2 as YYNGEE. The CDR3 extends over 15 amino acids. V was clipped by 0 bases and J by 8 bases, with 12 bases between them. The sequencing input was peripheral blood. This receptor was identified in a man in his forties with acute or convalescent COVID-19. J is TRBJ1-6 and V is TRBV9; a weak D match, TRBD1 (5 bases). This CDR3 reads CASSVGGDGYSPLHF. The DNA for the CDR3 is TGTGCCAGCAGCGTAGGGGGGGACGGTTATTCACCCCTCCACTTT. The whole variable domain, filled in from reference TRBV9 and TRBJ1-6, reads DSGVTQTPKHLITATGQRVTLRCSPRSGDLSVYWYQQSLDQGLQFLIQYYNGEERAKGNILERFSAQQFPDLHSELNLSSLELGDSALYFCASSVGGDGYSPLHFGNGTRLTVT.